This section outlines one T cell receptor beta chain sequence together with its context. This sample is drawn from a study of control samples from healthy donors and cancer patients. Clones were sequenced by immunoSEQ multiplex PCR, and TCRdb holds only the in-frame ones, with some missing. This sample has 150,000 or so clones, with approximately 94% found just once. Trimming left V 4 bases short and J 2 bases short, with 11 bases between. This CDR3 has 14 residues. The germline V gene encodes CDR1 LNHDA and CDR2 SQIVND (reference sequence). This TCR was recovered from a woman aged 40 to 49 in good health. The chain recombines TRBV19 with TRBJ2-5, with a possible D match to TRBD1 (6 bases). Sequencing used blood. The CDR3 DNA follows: TGTGCCAGTAGTACGCTCGGACAGCAAGAGACCCAGTACTTC. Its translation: CASSTLGQQETQYF.